This is a list of T cell receptor beta chains from one sample in a study of shared clonotypes between healthy human individuals. Using immunoSEQ multiplex PCR, the repertoire was profiled, and TCRdb retains in-frame clones only, with some absent. The sample consists of roughly 1,000,000 clones, 78% of them appearing once. The specimen sequenced was memory CD4+ T cells from PBMCs. Every receptor here comes from a man aged 18 to 30 in good health. Some clones in this sample may be carry-over from other donors' samples. CDR3s include the opening cysteine and the closing phenylalanine or tryptophan. The D gene is left open where the match is weak. Rows give clone size only sometimes, using once, few, many, or a class for an expanded clone.

>.|TRBJ2-7|.|TRBV7-2
TGTGCCAGCAGCTTAAGTGGCCAGGCATCCTACGAGCAGTACTTC
CASSLSGQASYEQYF
>.|TRBJ2-1|many|TRBV5-6
TGTGCCAGCAGCCGTACTTACAATGAGCAGTTCTTC
CASSRTYNEQFF
>.|TRBJ1-4|.|TRBV5-8
TGTGCCAGCAGCTTCCGGGGGGGCGTCGCTAATGAAAAACTGTTTTTT
CASSFRGGVANEKLFF
>.|TRBJ1-5|.|TRBV9
TGTGCCAGCAGCCTAACCTCAGAGGGGCCCCAGCATTTT
CASSLTSEGPQHF
>TRBD2|TRBJ2-1|.|TRBV4-3
TGCGCCAGCAGCCAAGGGGGGACTAGCGCCGGGCAGTTCTTC
CASSQGGTSAGQFF
>.|TRBJ2-6|.|TRBV7-3
TGTGCCAGCAGCCCCCCCGGAGGATCTGGGGCCAACGTCCTGACTTTC
CASSPPGGSGANVLTF
>.|TRBJ1-5|few|TRBV29-1
TGCAGCGTTACTTCAGGACTGAATCAGCCCCAGCATTTT
CSVTSGLNQPQHF
>.|TRBJ1-5|.|TRBV2
TGTGCCAGCCACAGACGGGACACCGCAGGGGAGCCCCAGCATTTT
CASHRRDTAGEPQHF
>TRBD2|TRBJ2-1|.|TRBV6-1
TGTGCCAGCAGTGCAAGAGGACTAGCCCAGTACAATGAGCAGTTCTTC
CASSARGLAQYNEQFF
>.|TRBJ1-5|.|TRBV28
TGTGCCAGCAGTTACAGCAATCAGCCCCAGCATTTT
CASSYSNQPQHF
>TRBD1|TRBJ1-4|.|TRBV11-2
TGTGCCAGCAGCTCGTCACAGGGGCTTGGTGAAAAACTGTTTTTT
CASSSSQGLGEKLFF
>TRBD1|TRBJ2-2|.|TRBV5-1
TGCGCCAGCAGCCGGACAGGGGACTTAAACACCGGGGAGCTGTTTTTT
CASSRTGDLNTGELFF
>.|TRBJ2-5|.|TRBV29-1
TGCAGCGCCGGATTTCGAGCCGCGGAGACCCAGTACTTC
CSAGFRAAETQYF
>.|TRBJ2-3|.|TRBV5-1
TGCGCCAGCAGCGCAGGGGGCACAGATACGCAGTATTTT
CASSAGGTDTQYF
>TRBD1|TRBJ2-1|.|TRBV5-4
TGTGCCAGCAGCCCGGACAGGGACGATGAGCAGTTCTTC
CASSPDRDDEQFF
>TRBD1|TRBJ1-4|.|TRBV18
TGTGCCAGCTCACCTGGGACAGGGGCAACTAATGAAAAACTGTTTTTT
CASSPGTGATNEKLFF
>TRBD2|TRBJ2-7|.|TRBV15
TGTGCCACCAGCAGAGTCCTAGCGGGAGATAGGCAGTACTTC
CATSRVLAGDRQYF
>.|TRBJ2-7|.|TRBV11-2
TGTGCCAGCAGCTTAGGCGGACAGCTCTACGAGCAGTACTTC
CASSLGGQLYEQYF
>.|TRBJ2-1|.|TRBV5-1
TGCGCCAGCAGCTTGGCCGGCCAGCGGAACTACAATGAGCAGTTCTTC
CASSLAGQRNYNEQFF
>.|TRBJ2-6|.|TRBV5-1
TGCGCCAGCAGCCCCCCTGAGTCTGGGGCCAACGTCCTGACTTTC
CASSPPESGANVLTF
>.|TRBJ2-7|.|TRBV5-1
TGCGCCAGCAGCTTGGCATGGGGGTGGGAATACGAGCAGTACTTC
CASSLAWGWEYEQYF
>.|TRBJ2-5|few|TRBV6-6
TGTGCCAGCAGTCCCACCTGGACGGCCCAAGAGACCCAGTACTTC
CASSPTWTAQETQYF
>.|TRBJ2-5|.|TRBV9
TGTGCCAGCAGCGTAAGGGGCCGGGAGACCCAGTACTTC
CASSVRGRETQYF
>.|TRBJ2-3|.|TRBV2
TGTGCCAGCTCGGAAGTAGGTGGTGGGGATACGCAGTATTTT
CASSEVGGGDTQYF
>.|TRBJ1-5|.|TRBV28
TGTGCCAGCAGTCGAACCTATCAGCCCCAGCATTTT
CASSRTYQPQHF
>.|TRBJ2-6|.|TRBV7-3
TGTGCCAGCAGCCCCCGTCCCCTCTCTGGGGCCAACGTCCTGACTTTC
CASSPRPLSGANVLTF
>TRBD1|TRBJ2-1|few|TRBV2
TGTGCCAGCAGTGAAGCGGGGACAGGGCATCATGAGCAGTTCTTC
CASSEAGTGHHEQFF
>TRBD1|TRBJ1-2|.|TRBV6-5
TGTGCCAGCAGGCAAAGGGGGCGGGATGGCTACACCTTC
CASRQRGRDGYTF
>.|TRBJ2-1|.|TRBV5-4
TGTGCCAGCAGCTTGAGGACCGCAATCTACAATGAGCAGTTCTTC
CASSLRTAIYNEQFF
>TRBD1|TRBJ1-1|.|TRBV30
TGTGCCAGTCACAGGGGCTTCGGTGAAGCTTTCTTT
CASHRGFGEAFF
>TRBD1|TRBJ1-2|once|TRBV7-9
TGTGCCAGCAGCCCAAACTTCAGGGGGCGTTTCACTAACTATGGCTACACCTTC
CASSPNFRGRFTNYGYTF
>.|TRBJ2-5|.|TRBV27
TGTGCCAGCAGTTCCACAGGGTCGGGGCAAGAGACCCAGTACTTC
CASSSTGSGQETQYF
>.|TRBJ1-1|.|TRBV28
TGTGCCAGCAGTTACCCCTCGGGAAAACCTGAAGCTTTCTTT
CASSYPSGKPEAFF
>.|TRBJ2-7|.|TRBV10-2
TGCGCCAGCAGTGAGTCGACAAGTTGGGGCGAGCAGTACTTC
CASSESTSWGEQYF
>.|TRBJ1-3|.|TRBV7-8
TGTGCCAGCAGCTTAGCGGGGCAGTTCTCTGGAAACACCATATATTTT
CASSLAGQFSGNTIYF
>.|TRBJ2-2|.|TRBV9
TGTGCCAGCAGCGTAGGCCAGGGGCGGAACACCGGGGAGCTGTTTTTT
CASSVGQGRNTGELFF
>.|TRBJ2-5|many|TRBV6-6
TGTGCCAGCAGTACCCCTCAAGAGACCCAGTACTTC
CASSTPQETQYF
>.|TRBJ2-7|.|TRBV5-1
TGCGCCAGCAGCTTGTTCGTAGCGGACAACTCCTACGAGCAGTACTTC
CASSLFVADNSYEQYF
>TRBD2|TRBJ2-7|many|TRBV27
TGTGCCAGCAGTTTACAGGTGGGGGGGTACGAGCAGTACTTC
CASSLQVGGYEQYF
>TRBD1|TRBJ2-1|.|TRBV5-1
TGCGCCAGCAGCTACTCCCCGACAGGGGACTACAATGAGCAGTTCTTC
CASSYSPTGDYNEQFF
>.|TRBJ1-2|.|TRBV7-9
TGTGCCAGCAGCTTTTCTTTGGGGGCGAGTGGGGTCTATGGCTACACCTTC
CASSFSLGASGVYGYTF
>.|TRBJ2-4|once|TRBV11-2
TGTGCCAGCAGCTTGGGGCAGGGCCCGTACATTCAGTACTTC
CASSLGQGPYIQYF
>.|TRBJ2-3|.|TRBV5-1
TGCGCCAGCAGCTTGGAACAGAGCCACACAGATACGCAGTATTTT
CASSLEQSHTDTQYF
>.|TRBJ2-1|.|TRBV5-1
TGCGCCAGCAGCTCATCTAGGGGTCGGGGTCGTGAGCAGTTCTTC
CASSSSRGRGREQFF
>TRBD1|TRBJ1-1|.|TRBV2
TGTGCCAGCGGGCTGACAGGGGTAAACGCTGAAGCTTTCTTT
CASGLTGVNAEAFF
>.|TRBJ2-7|many|TRBV6-6
TGTGCCAGCAGTTACGAGGAACTCTCCTACGAGCAGTACTTC
CASSYEELSYEQYF
>.|TRBJ2-2|.|TRBV6-1
TGTGCCAGCAGTGAAGAGAGAGGCAGCCGGAACACCGGGGAGCTGTTTTTT
CASSEERGSRNTGELFF
>.|TRBJ2-4|.|TRBV25-1
TGTGCCAGCAGTGACAGGGGTACAGCCAAAAACATTCAGTACTTC
CASSDRGTAKNIQYF
>TRBD2|TRBJ2-7|.|TRBV9
TGTGCCAGCAGCTTTACCGCTAGCGGGAGTGGGTACGAGCAGTACTTC
CASSFTASGSGYEQYF
>.|TRBJ1-1|many|TRBV7-3
TGTGCCAGCAGCTCAGCGGGGGCGAACACTGAAGCTTTCTTT
CASSSAGANTEAFF
>.|TRBJ1-3|.|TRBV7-8
TGTGCCAGCAGCTTAGCGCGAACAGGCTCTGGAAACACCATATATTTT
CASSLARTGSGNTIYF
>.|TRBJ2-7|few|TRBV7-8
TGTGCCAGCAGCTTAGTTGGGCAGGGTGTTTTCTACGAGCAGTACTTC
CASSLVGQGVFYEQYF
>.|TRBJ2-1|.|TRBV7-9
TGTGCCAGCAGCTTAGGGCATTCCTACAATGAGCAGTTCTTC
CASSLGHSYNEQFF